This note documents a single TCR beta chain sequence. This sample was taken from a study of blood T cell repertoires in COVID-19. As for the study in general: Samples of COVID-19 (acute and convalescent) were obtained from the United States, Italy and Spain. Sample material is recorded as cDNA or gDNA derived from T cells, B-cell-depleted T cells, or PBMCs.

V shed 6 bases, J shed 7 bases, and the junction held 7 bases outside the gene matches. The CDR3 has 14 residues. Germline CDR1 and CDR2: SNHLY and FYNNEI. As processed by the authors: Estimation of nucleated cell counts relied on the amplification of reference gene primers. Using immunoSEQ multiplex PCR, the repertoire was profiled, and TCRdb retains in-frame clones only, with some absent. V and J calls and clone size are given by that table; D and trimming were obtained from the DNA. Of about 64,000 clones listed, around 80% are singletons. The V gene is TRBV2, the J gene TRBJ1-2; TRBD1 matches 11 bases. Sequencing was performed on peripheral blood. The clonotype originates from a woman aged 55-70 years with acute or convalescent COVID-19. The CDR3 nucleotides are TGTGCCAGCAGCGAAAGGACAGGGGGCCGTGGCTACACCTTC. Its translation is CASSERTGGRGYTF.